A selection of T cell receptor beta chains follows, all from one sample in a study of blood T cell repertoires in COVID-19. Clones were sequenced by immunoSEQ multiplex PCR, and TCRdb holds only the in-frame ones, with some missing. The repertoire holds some 190,000 clones, with around 85% as singletons. The sample was peripheral blood. Source of these receptors: a woman between 55 and 75 years old with acute or convalescent COVID-19. The CDR3 runs from the conserved cysteine through the conserved F or W. A D gene is named only where the DNA matches it firmly. Size tells how often a clone was seen (once, few, many) or the class of an expanded clone, and some rows leave it out.

CDR3aa	CDR3nt	abundance	v_gene	j_gene	d_gene
CATSESYSDGYTF	TGTGCCACCAGTGAATCCTATTCGGATGGCTACACCTTC	few	TRBV24-1	TRBJ1-2	.
CASSPGNTIYF	TGCGCCAGCAGCCCGGGGAACACCATATATTTT	.	TRBV5-1	TRBJ1-3	.
CASSQPIAGEVTGELFF	TGTGCCAGCAGCCAACCCATAGCGGGAGAGGTCACCGGGGAGCTGTTTTTT	.	TRBV14	TRBJ2-2	TRBD2
CASSVQGARNEQFF	TGTGCCAGTAGTGTACAGGGGGCGCGGAATGAGCAGTTCTTC	.	TRBV19	TRBJ2-1	TRBD1
CASTPGDVKAFF	TGTGCCAGCACCCCGGGGGACGTAAAAGCTTTCTTT	.	TRBV12-3/TRBV12-4	TRBJ1-1	.
CATSVAGAYNEQFF	TGTGCCACCAGTGTGGCGGGAGCCTACAATGAGCAGTTCTTC	.	TRBV24-1	TRBJ2-1	TRBD2
CASSVVPDTGELFF	TGTGCCAGCAGCGTAGTCCCTGACACCGGGGAGCTGTTTTTT	.	TRBV9	TRBJ2-2	.
CASSVSAGTGRNGYTF	TGTGCCAGCAGCGTATCGGCGGGGACAGGGAGGAACGGCTACACCTTC	.	TRBV3-1/TRBV3-2	TRBJ1-2	TRBD1
CASSADWSVSSYNEQFF	TGTGCCAGCAGCGCGGACTGGTCCGTCAGCTCCTACAATGAGCAGTTCTTC	.	TRBV7-9	TRBJ2-1	.
CSVSRGPYGYTF	TGCAGCGTATCAAGGGGCCCCTATGGCTACACCTTC	.	TRBV29-1	TRBJ1-2	.
CASSYRGLAPGETQYF	TGTGCCAGCAGTTACCGGGGACTAGCACCAGGAGAGACCCAGTACTTC	.	TRBV6-2/TRBV6-3	TRBJ2-5	TRBD2
CASSYWGQGSTEQYF	TGTGCCAGCAGTTACTGGGGACAGGGTTCCACCGAGCAGTACTTC	.	TRBV6-2/TRBV6-3	TRBJ2-7	TRBD1
CSATGGGTEAFF	TGCAGCGCAACAGGGGGAGGGACTGAAGCTTTCTTT	.	TRBV29-1	TRBJ1-1	TRBD1
CASGLGGGGQPQHF	TGTGCTAGTGGCCTCGGGGGGGGCGGTCAGCCCCAGCATTTT	.	TRBV12-5	TRBJ1-5	.
CASSGQGANTIYF	TGTGCCAGCTCCGGACAGGGGGCAAACACCATATATTTT	once	TRBV18	TRBJ1-3	TRBD1
CASRRQGALGAEAFF	TGTGCCAGCAGAAGACAGGGGGCTCTGGGGGCTGAAGCTTTCTTT	.	TRBV28	TRBJ1-1	TRBD1
CASDGQRFNYGYTF	TGTGCCAGCGATGGACAGAGGTTTAACTATGGCTACACCTTC	.	TRBV6-5	TRBJ1-2	.
CASSPMEQPRYGYTF	TGTGCCAGCTCACCAATGGAACAGCCCCGCTATGGCTACACCTTC	once	TRBV18	TRBJ1-2	.
CASSSQTGNTGELFF	TGTGCCAGCAGCTCACAGACAGGGAACACCGGGGAGCTGTTTTTT	once	TRBV6-5	TRBJ2-2	.
CASRDLVGRGELFF	TGTGCCAGCCGGGACCTGGTCGGGAGAGGGGAGCTGTTTTTT	few	TRBV27	TRBJ2-2	.
CASSERGWSEGEQFF	TGTGCCAGCAGCGAGCGGGGGTGGAGCGAAGGTGAGCAGTTCTTC	.	TRBV9	TRBJ2-1	TRBD2
CASSEGWAGGNEQFF	TGCGCCAGCAGTGAGGGGTGGGCCGGAGGAAATGAGCAGTTCTTC	.	TRBV10-2	TRBJ2-1	.
CASSLAVAGKGSYNSPLHF	TGTGCCAGCAGCTTAGCTGTCGCAGGGAAGGGGTCCTATAATTCACCCCTCCACTTT	.	TRBV7-6	TRBJ1-6	.
CASSLSDQNTEAFF	TGCGCCAGCAGCTTGAGCGACCAGAACACTGAAGCTTTCTTT	once	TRBV5-1	TRBJ1-1	.
CASSLGLASDTQYF	TGTGCCAGCAGCTTAGGGCTAGCTAGCGATACGCAGTATTTT	.	TRBV7-2	TRBJ2-3	.
CASSRLAGDEQFF	TGTGCCAGCAGCAGACTAGCGGGAGATGAGCAGTTCTTC	.	TRBV9	TRBJ2-1	TRBD2
CASSLRASYNEQFF	TGTGCCAGCAGCTTAAGAGCCTCCTACAATGAGCAGTTCTTC	.	TRBV7-3	TRBJ2-1	.
CASSFLQGAGGNQPQHF	TGTGCCAGCAGTTTTCTACAGGGGGCCGGAGGCAATCAGCCCCAGCATTTT	few	TRBV27	TRBJ1-5	TRBD1
CASTTGPEGAQYF	TGTGCCAGCACCACGGGGCCTGAGGGGGCCCAGTACTTC	.	TRBV28	TRBJ2-5	.
CASSVEEGQGGVRQYF	TGTGCCAGCAGCGTAGAGGAGGGACAGGGCGGGGTACGGCAGTACTTC	few	TRBV9	TRBJ2-7	TRBD1
CASSNIDRVRGQPQHF	TGTGCCAGCAGTAACATCGACAGGGTAAGGGGTCAGCCCCAGCATTTT	.	TRBV6-6	TRBJ1-5	TRBD1
CASALSAGGRADTQYF	TGTGCTAGTGCTCTTAGTGCGGGAGGTCGGGCAGATACGCAGTATTTT	.	TRBV12-5	TRBJ2-3	TRBD2
CASSFSGANTGELFF	TGTGCCAGTAGTTTTAGCGGGGCTAACACCGGGGAGCTGTTTTTT	.	TRBV19	TRBJ2-2	TRBD2
CASSVAPQEGEQFF	TGTGCCAGCAGCGTAGCCCCCCAGGAAGGTGAGCAGTTCTTC	.	TRBV9	TRBJ2-1	.
CASRTIEVYEQYF	TGTGCCAGCCGGACAATCGAAGTCTACGAGCAGTACTTC	.	TRBV6-5	TRBJ2-7	.
CASSQGANVYGYTF	TGTGCCAGCAGTCAAGGGGCTAATGTCTATGGCTACACCTTC	.	TRBV25-1	TRBJ1-2	.
CASSPPNRDTEAFF	TGTGCCAGCTCACCACCTAATCGAGACACTGAAGCTTTCTTT	.	TRBV18	TRBJ1-1	.
CASRTGGATNEKLFF	TGTGCCAGCAGGACAGGGGGTGCAACTAATGAAAAACTGTTTTTT	.	TRBV28	TRBJ1-4	TRBD1
CASSSRTSGGNEQFF	TGTGCCAGCAGTTCAAGGACTAGCGGAGGGAATGAGCAGTTCTTC	.	TRBV27	TRBJ2-1	TRBD2
CASRTAAGAYNEQFF	TGCGCCAGCAGGACCGCGGCAGGGGCCTACAATGAGCAGTTCTTC	.	TRBV5-1	TRBJ2-1	.
CASRPPPGTAYQPQHF	TGTGCCAGCCGACCACCACCTGGGACAGCTTATCAGCCCCAGCATTTT	.	TRBV27	TRBJ1-5	TRBD1
CASSPIRERQYF	TGTGCCAGCAGTCCGATACGGGAGAGGCAGTATTTT	.	TRBV27	TRBJ2-3	.
CASSLGAGDSYNEQFF	TGCGCCAGCAGCTTGGGTGCGGGGGACTCCTACAATGAGCAGTTCTTC	.	TRBV5-1	TRBJ2-1	TRBD2
CASGDPFTGELFF	TGTGCCAGCGGAGACCCTTTCACCGGGGAGCTGTTTTTT	.	TRBV7-3	TRBJ2-2	.
CASSLLAGAYEQYF	TGTGCCAGCAGCTTGTTAGCAGGGGCCTACGAGCAGTACTTC	.	TRBV5-4	TRBJ2-7	.
CASTLDGGSYNSPLHF	TGTGCCAGTACTCTGGACGGGGGCTCCTATAATTCACCCCTCCACTTT	.	TRBV19	TRBJ1-6	.
CATSRDFGRGWETQYF	TGTGCCACCAGCAGAGATTTTGGCAGGGGATGGGAGACCCAGTACTTC	.	TRBV15	TRBJ2-5	.
CASPLASGGDEQFF	TGCGCCAGCCCTTTAGCGTCGGGAGGGGATGAGCAGTTCTTC	once	TRBV23-1	TRBJ2-1	TRBD2
CASWNSGNEQFF	TGCGCCAGCTGGAATAGCGGGAATGAGCAGTTCTTC	.	TRBV5-1	TRBJ2-1	TRBD2
CASSKADMGGNTEAFF	TGTGCCAGCAGCAAAGCTGACATGGGGGGGAACACTGAAGCTTTCTTT	.	TRBV21-1	TRBJ1-1	.
CASSQERIAGNNEQFF	TGTGCCAGCAGCCAAGAAAGGATAGCGGGGAACAATGAGCAGTTCTTC	.	TRBV3-1/TRBV3-2	TRBJ2-1	TRBD2
CASSELPGEPLHF	TGTGCCAGCAGTGAACTCCCAGGGGAACCCCTCCACTTT	.	TRBV2	TRBJ1-6	.
CASSLVQGNTEAFF	TGTGCCAGCAGCTTAGTACAGGGGAACACTGAAGCTTTCTTT	.	TRBV7-9	TRBJ1-1	.
CAISGQGDHNEQFF	TGTGCCATCAGTGGGCAGGGGGACCACAATGAGCAGTTCTTC	.	TRBV10-3	TRBJ2-1	TRBD1
CASSQAALVPGTEAFF	TGTGCCAGCAGCCAAGCGGCTCTTGTCCCGGGCACTGAAGCTTTCTTT	.	TRBV3-1/TRBV3-2	TRBJ1-1	.
CSVDPAVRNEQFF	TGCAGCGTTGATCCGGCGGTCCGCAATGAGCAGTTCTTC	.	TRBV29-1	TRBJ2-1	.
CASSRQGISGANVLTF	TGTGCCAGCTCACGACAGGGGATCTCTGGGGCCAACGTCCTGACTTTC	once	TRBV18	TRBJ2-6	TRBD1
CATSKRGGMNTEAFF	TGTGCCACCAGCAAGCGGGGGGGTATGAACACTGAAGCTTTCTTT	.	TRBV15	TRBJ1-1	.